Listed below are T cell receptor beta chains from one sample, sequenced in a study of blood T cell repertoires in COVID-19. TCRdb's copy holds only in-frame clones and misses some; the assay was immunoSEQ multiplex PCR. Here the sample spans over 150,000 clones, around 83% being singletons. What was sequenced was PBMCs or T cells enriched from blood (not recorded which). The source is a man in his forties who had recovered from COVID-19. Both conserved end residues are part of each CDR3.

j_gene	v_gene	CDR3aa
TRBJ1-5	TRBV21-1	CASSNGKDGGPGAQPQHF
TRBJ2-3	TRBV24-1	CATSRRDRGTDTQYF
TRBJ1-1	TRBV9	CASSVDEGRGTEAFF
TRBJ1-2	TRBV27	CASSLGTGGYGYTF
TRBJ1-1	TRBV6-5	CASSYSILMNTEAFF
TRBJ2-7	TRBV28	CASNEESVSEQYF
TRBJ1-2	TRBV28	CASSSGTGGTYGYTF
TRBJ1-2	TRBV7-9	CASSVPGQGALDYGYTF
TRBJ1-2	TRBV6-5	CASSYSRAANYGYTF
TRBJ1-5	TRBV5-4	CASSIDRADQPQHF
TRBJ1-4	TRBV30	CAWSRYLGGQGAREKLFF
TRBJ1-6	TRBV25-1	CASREANSPLHF
TRBJ1-2	TRBV28	CASSFLRLDYGYTF
TRBJ2-3	TRBV18	CASSDTGASTDTQYF
TRBJ1-2	TRBV30	CAWDSSGYGYTF
TRBJ2-3	TRBV9	CASSANTGISTDTQYF
TRBJ2-1	TRBV2	CASQGASGTVLVNEQFF
TRBJ1-1	TRBV28	CASSRRTAMNTEAFF
TRBJ2-2	TRBV27	CASSLGFGLAGYTGELFF
TRBJ2-7	TRBV13	CASSWDGAEQYF
TRBJ2-5	TRBV11-2	CASSSLASGGPRETQYF
TRBJ1-1	TRBV14	CASSLGTPNTEAFF
TRBJ1-3	TRBV12-5	CASGLYSGNTIYF
TRBJ1-2	TRBV4-2	CASSQVPPGQGNYGYTF
TRBJ2-6	TRBV5-1	CASSRDRAKGANVLTF
TRBJ1-2	TRBV6-5	CASSLGQGREGYTF
TRBJ2-3	TRBV2	CASTLAGGVTDTQYF
TRBJ2-1	TRBV21-1	CASSTQNPYNEQFF
TRBJ1-1	TRBV5-1	CASSRGGGEGRGTEAFF
TRBJ1-1	TRBV11-2	CASSLGWTGTEAFF
TRBJ1-1	TRBV27	CASSFGMSTEAFF
TRBJ2-7	TRBV5-5	CASGQGAYEQYF
TRBJ2-1	TRBV9	CASSPVLAGGNEQFF
TRBJ2-5	TRBV5-1	CASSLILAGVGGETQYF
TRBJ1-5	TRBV27	CASSEGLGQVSNQPQHF
TRBJ2-3	TRBV30	CAWSAPPGSTDTQYF
TRBJ1-4	TRBV5-1	CASSLAGAGTNEKLFF
TRBJ2-2	TRBV5-4	CASSSRQATTGELFF
TRBJ1-1	TRBV12-3/TRBV12-4	CASSYRGNTEAFF
TRBJ1-2	TRBV27	CASSAGTATPYGYTF
TRBJ2-1	TRBV5-4	CASSLVLGGAGNEQFF
TRBJ2-7	TRBV28	CAARGGFEHEQYF